This note documents a single T cell receptor beta chain sequence. Antigen specificity is unknown. Clones were read by immunoSEQ multiplex PCR, and TCRdb kept only the in-frame ones, dropping some. The sample consists of approximately 210,000 clones, approximately 85% of them appearing once. The record originates from a study of cytomegalovirus exposure and HLA in healthy donors. Study-wide background: According to later analysis, the same platform produced the approximately 130 validation and several hundred first-cohort repertoires. The study's findings and limits: The classifier, whose performance was assessed in both the original and validation cohorts, reportedly diagnosed cytomegalovirus status with high specificity and sensitivity. Rarity characterized most TCR sequences, yet some public TCRs appeared in many donors.

It was the approximately 120-subject validation cohort, separate from the roughly 700-subject first cohort, to which the donors belonged. Germline V gene sequence: CDR1 SGHTA, CDR2 FQGTGA. V lost 4 bases to trimming and J lost 1 base, with 11 bases between them. The CDR3 has 15 residues. The chain carries TRBV7-3 and TRBJ2-1, with no clear D. This receptor was taken from a woman younger than 35 in good health and CMV-seronegative. The sequencing sample was made of PBMCs. The CDR3 DNA follows: TGTGCCAGCAGCTCTGACCGCGGTTCCTACAATGAGCAGTTCTTC. Translated, it gives CASSSDRGSYNEQFF.